Below, 7 T cell receptor beta chains from the same sample are listed, as sequenced in a study of identical twins. TCRdb re-analysed the 5' RACE reads in MiXCR, keeping a single row per CDR3 protein. The table lists roughly 150,000 distinct CDR3 sequences, roughly 3.3% of them singletons, with about 7.8% in the top ten. Input material: memory T cells sorted from blood. All receptors derive from a young man in good health.

This clonotype was seen repeatedly, ten times or more. V usage is TRBV18 and J usage is TRBJ2-4; D is undetermined. Trimming left V 1 base short and J 1 base short, with 11 bases between. Per the germline V gene, CDR1 is KGHSH and CDR2 is LQKENI. The CDR3 is 16 amino acids. CDR3 amino acids: CASSPLRPPAKNIQYF. CDR3 DNA: TGTGCCAGCTCACCACTTCGACCCCCCGCCAAAAACATTCAGTACTTC.

This clonotype was counted ten times or more. This sequence joins TRBV3-1 and TRBJ1-5, with D possibly TRBD1 on 6 matching bases. CDR1 is LGHDT, CDR2 YNNKEL, per germline (reference sequence). This CDR3 has 14 amino acids. Between the trimmed V and J ends, which lost 6 bases and 4 bases, there was a span of 13 bases. CDR3 amino acids: CASSGQYANQPQHF. In DNA, the CDR3 is TGTGCCAGCAGTGGACAGTACGCTAATCAGCCCCAGCATTTT.

V and J are TRBV24-1 and TRBJ2-1; perhaps D is TRBD1 or TRBD2 (6 bases each). This CDR3 spans 15 amino acids. Trimming removed 5 bases from V and 0 bases from J, with 10 bases in between. Per the germline V gene, CDR1 is KGHDR and CDR2 is SFDVKD. CDR3 nucleotide sequence: TGTGCCACCAGTGCGGGGGCGAGCTCCTACAATGAGCAGTTCTTC. It specifies CATSAGASSYNEQFF.

This clonotype was seen repeatedly, ten times or more. V usage is TRBV4-1 and J usage is TRBJ2-3; tentatively, D is TRBD2 (6 bases). The CDR3 extends over 17 amino acids. With 4 bases removed from V and 0 bases from J, the gap between germline ends came to 17 bases. Germline V lookup: CDR1 MGHRA, CDR2 YSYEKL. CDR3 bases: TGCGCCAGCAGCCCCCCGGTCGGACTAAAAAGCACAGATACGCAGTATTTT. Its translation is CASSPPVGLKSTDTQYF.

This clonotype has at least ten counts. This sequence joins TRBV12-3 or TRBV12-4 and TRBJ2-1, with 9 bases matching TRBD2. This CDR3 has 15 residues. V gave up 6 bases and J gave up 9 bases; unmatched junction bases: 12. The CDR3: CASRWGGRAGGEQFF. The CDR3 region has the DNA TGTGCCAGCAGATGGGGCGGGAGGGCCGGTGGTGAGCAGTTCTTC.

Many counts were recorded for this clonotype. V is TRBV7-8 and J is TRBJ2-1, with D perhaps given as TRBD1 or TRBD2 (5 bases each). V lost 1 base and J 5 bases, leaving 15 bases between the germline ends. The germline V gene has CDR1 SGHVS and CDR2 FQNEAQ. The CDR3 has 16 amino acids. Here the CDR3 reads CASSLGRGTRNNEQFF. The CDR3 DNA follows: TGTGCCAGCAGCTTAGGAAGGGGAACTAGAAACAATGAGCAGTTCTTC.

This clonotype came up many times. The V call is TRBV3-1, the J call TRBJ2-5; no firm D call. This CDR3 has 11 amino acids. The germline V gene encodes CDR1 LGHDT and CDR2 YNNKEL (reference sequence). Trimming shortened V by 5 bases and J by 7 bases, and 8 bases separated the two germline ends. CDR3 nucleotides: TGTGCCAGCAGCTCTTGGGCGACCCAGTACTTC. Its translation: CASSSWATQYF.